Listed here are 26 T cell receptor beta chains from one sample, sequenced in a study of shared clonotypes between healthy human individuals. The naive CD8 fraction comprised CD45RO-negative cells positively selected for CCR7 and excluded terminally differentiated effector memory CD45RA+ cells. TCRdb's table, derived via immunoSEQ multiplex PCR, lists solely in-frame clones and lacks some. The table records under 600,000 clones, 95% to 98% of them present only once. Sequenced input: naive CD8+ T cells sorted from blood. All receptors come from a man under 40 in good health.

As regards this clone: At one end the junction does not follow the germline gene, possibly because of a read error. The chain is built from TRBV2 and TRBJ1-4; TRBD1 aligns across 9 bases. CDR3 length: 17 amino acids. CDR1 and CDR2 from the germline V gene are SNHLY and FYNNEI. This CDR3 is CASSLDRGTPTNEKLFF. Here the CDR3 DNA reads TGTGCCAGCAGTCTCGACAGGGGGACCCCAACTAATGAAAAGCTGTTTTTT.

This chain uses TRBV6-5 with TRBJ1-5; TRBD1 might be the D (5 bases). This CDR3 spans 15 amino acids. The germline CDR1 and CDR2 sequences are MNHEY and SVGAGI. V was cut by 5 bases and J by 6 bases, with 17 bases left in between. CDR3 loop: CASSPSGRGGQPQHF. The CDR3 DNA reads TGTGCCAGCAGTCCGTCGGGGCGGGGCGGTCAGCCCCAGCATTTT.

The chain is built from TRBV5-1 and TRBJ2-7, with 8 bases matching TRBD2. Looked up from germline, CDR1 is SGHRS and CDR2 is YFSETQ. Trimming removed 4 bases from V and 4 bases from J; junction bases left unmatched: 7. CDR3 length equals 14 residues. CDR3: CASSPERESYEQYF. The CDR3 DNA sequence: TGCGCCAGCAGCCCCGAGCGGGAGTCTTACGAGCAGTACTTC.

In DNA form, the CDR3 reads TGCAGCGTTGAAGATGGTACCCTCGGCTACACCTTC. Its protein is CSVEDGTLGYTF. The V and J genes are TRBV29-1 and TRBJ1-2; D remains unclear. Germline CDR1 reads SQVTM; CDR2 reads ANQGSEA. V lost 0 bases, J lost 8 bases, and 10 bases lay in between. This CDR3 comprises 12 residues.

This clone was recorded only once. The chain employs TRBV11-2 and TRBJ2-7; D is possibly TRBD1 (6 bases). The germline gives CDR1 SGHAT, CDR2 FQNNGV. The CDR3 loop spans 16 amino acids. Between the trimmed V and J ends, which lost 5 bases and 0 bases, there was a span of 17 bases. CDR3 bases: TGTGCCAGCAGCCCCTTCCTAACAGGGAGCTCCTACGAGCAGTACTTC. Translating it yields CASSPFLTGSSYEQYF.

The chain uses TRBV2 and TRBJ2-1; 9 bases are shared with TRBD2. The CDR3 totals 17 residues. V was pared by 6 bases and J by 5 bases, with 14 bases of the junction left unmatched. CDR1 and CDR2 (germline): SNHLY, FYNNEI. This CDR3 reads CASRETDSGRINNEQFF. The CDR3 nucleotides read TGTGCCAGCAGGGAGACCGATAGCGGGAGAATAAACAATGAGCAGTTCTTC.

The V call is TRBV10-1, the J call TRBJ2-5; 7 nucleotides agree with TRBD2. In germline, CDR1 is WNHNN, CDR2 SYGVQD (reference sequence). V dropped 4 bases and J dropped 3; count of bases not matched to a gene: 5. The CDR3 totals 14 residues. CDR3 sequence (DNA): TGCGCCAGCAGTGCCGCTGGGAGGGAAGAGACCCAGTACTTC. It translates to CASSAAGREETQYF.

The chain uses TRBV7-6 and TRBJ1-5; 7 bases align to TRBD1. CDR1 SGHVS and CDR2 FNYEAQ come from the germline V gene. The CDR3 consists of 14 residues. V dropped 4 bases and J dropped 7; count of bases not matched to a gene: 7. The DNA of the CDR3 is TGTGCCAGCAGCTCCACAGGGGTTGGCCAGCCCCAGCATTTT. As protein: CASSSTGVGQPQHF. Complete variable domain (other parts from reference TRBV7-6 and TRBJ1-5): GAGVSQSPRYKVTKRGQDVALRCDPISGHVSLYWYRQALGQGPEFLTYFNYEAQQDKSGLPNDRFSAERPEGSISTLTIQRTEQRDSAMYRCASSSTGVGQPQHFGDGTRLSIL.

This clone was seen just once. The chain has TRBV28 and TRBJ2-7, with D possibly matching TRBD2 (6 bases). Germline V lookup: CDR1 MDHEN, CDR2 SYDVKM. Trimming pared 6 bases from V and 3 bases from J, leaving 15 bases between. The CDR3 totals 14 residues. The CDR3 loop is CASSWRDGVYEQYF. Here the CDR3 DNA reads TGTGCCAGCAGCTGGAGGGACGGTGTCTACGAGCAGTACTTC.

The chain employs TRBV30 and TRBJ2-1, with 7 bases identical to TRBD2. Germline values: CDR1 GTSNPN, CDR2 SVGIG (reference sequence). The CDR3 loop spans 14 amino acids. V shed 8 bases, J shed 2 bases, and the junction held 9 bases outside the gene matches. The CDR3 here is CAGAPGGTYNEQFF. DNA for the CDR3: TGTGCCGGCGCCCCCGGGGGGACCTACAATGAGCAGTTCTTC.

The chain combines TRBV7-9 with TRBJ1-2; tentative D call: TRBD1 (5 bases). The CDR3 is 14 residues long. Germline V lookup: CDR1 SEHNR, CDR2 FQNEAQ (reference sequence). Deletions cut 5 bases from V and 6 bases from J, with 16 bases between. CDR3 loop: CASSPPGWVDGYTF. CDR3 nucleotide sequence: TGTGCCAGCAGCCCCCCAGGGTGGGTGGATGGCTACACCTTC.

The chain recombines TRBV10-1 with TRBJ2-4; TRBD2 matches 7 bases. V lost 3 bases and J lost 10; bases outside the gene matches: 0. The CDR3 runs 11 residues. Germline CDR1 and CDR2: WNHNN and SYGVQD (reference sequence). CDR3 residues: CASSDGGIQYF. Here the CDR3 DNA reads TGCGCCAGCAGTGACGGGGGGATTCAGTACTTC.

The rearrangement links TRBV27 to TRBJ1-2, with unresolved D. CDR1 is MNHEY, CDR2 SMNVEV, per germline (reference sequence). CDR3 size: 13 residues. V was pared by 5 bases and J by 7 bases, with 14 bases between. The CDR3: CASSLVAAGGYTF. CDR3 bases: TGTGCCAGCAGTCTGGTCGCGGCAGGTGGCTACACCTTC.

This clone was picked up one time. V usage is TRBV9 and J usage is TRBJ2-7, with TRBD1 identical over 8 bases. Germline CDR1 is SGDLS and CDR2 is YYNGEE. The CDR3 sequence is 17 residues long. V lost 0 bases, J lost 2 bases, and 10 bases stayed unmatched. CDR3 residues: CASSVGWQGASTYEQYF. The CDR3 DNA reads as TGTGCCAGCAGCGTAGGTTGGCAGGGGGCGAGTACCTACGAGCAGTACTTC.

The rearrangement links TRBV7-3 to TRBJ2-3; no clear D. In germline, CDR1 is SGHTA, CDR2 FQGTGA. The length of the CDR3 is 14 residues. V was shortened by 1 base and J by 4 bases, with 9 bases between the two germline ends. The CDR3 nucleotides are TGTGCCAGCAGCTTAAATAACTTACCAGATACGCAGTATTTT. Protein sequence: CASSLNNLPDTQYF.

This clone was counted a single time. The rearrangement links TRBV29-1 to TRBJ1-1, with D uncertain. The CDR3 length is 13 residues. CDR1 and CDR2 (germline): SQVTM, ANQGSEA. V gave up 5 bases and J gave up 8 bases, with 18 bases separating them. As DNA, the CDR3 is TGCAGCGTTAAAGGAGGGAGGGCCGGGGAAGCTTTCTTT. The encoded protein is CSVKGGRAGEAFF. Full variable domain (rest looked up from reference TRBV29-1 and TRBJ1-1): SAVISQKPSRDICQRGTSLTIQCQVDSQVTMMFWYRQQPGQSLTLIATANQGSEATYESGFVIDKFPISRPNLTFSTLTVSNMSPEDSSIYLCSVKGGRAGEAFFGQGTRLTVV.

On this clone: Other DNA sequences from this sample encode an identical CDR3 as well. The chain employs TRBV6-5 and TRBJ2-2; no clear D. Germline CDR1 reads MNHEY; CDR2 reads SVGAGI. The CDR3 has 11 residues. Trimming removed 6 bases from V and 5 bases from J, with 4 bases in between. The CDR3 sequence: CASSRTGELFF. DNA of the CDR3: TGTGCCAGCAGCCGAACCGGGGAGCTGTTTTTT.

Only one count was recorded for this clone. The CDR3 sequence is CASSDPIRDSYYGYTF. The CDR3 DNA sequence: TGTGCCAGCAGCGATCCTATAAGGGACAGCTACTATGGCTACACCTTC. The chain has TRBV7-9 and TRBJ1-2; 7 bases line up with TRBD1. The germline V gene has CDR1 SEHNR and CDR2 FQNEAQ (reference sequence). The CDR3 length is 16 residues. Unmatched junction bases numbered 12, after V lost 5 bases and J lost 3 bases.

The V call is TRBV6-1, the J call TRBJ1-1, with 12 bases matching TRBD1. V lost 9 bases to trimming and J lost 4 bases; unmatched junction nucleotides: 3. The CDR3 loop spans 13 amino acids. Per the germline V gene, CDR1 is MNHNS and CDR2 is SASEGT. The CDR3 spells CASGDRGLTEAFF. In DNA, the CDR3 is TGTGCCAGTGGGGACAGGGGGCTCACTGAAGCTTTCTTT.

This clone was detected once. The CDR3 bases are TGTGCCAGCAGCTTATATGGGACTAGCGGGGCGAACACCGGGGAGCTGTTTTTT. Translation gives CASSLYGTSGANTGELFF. The chain recombines TRBV7-9 with TRBJ2-2; 13 nucleotides line up with TRBD2. Germline values: CDR1 SEHNR, CDR2 FQNEAQ (reference sequence). The CDR3 covers 18 residues. Unmatched junction bases numbered 3, after V lost 2 bases and J lost 0 bases. Using reference TRBV7-9 and TRBJ2-2 for the parts outside the CDR3, the full variable domain is DTGVSQNPRHKITKRGQNVTFRCDPISEHNRLYWYRQTLGQGPEFLTYFQNEAQLEKSRLLSDRFSAERPKGSFSTLEIQRTEQGDSAMYLCASSLYGTSGANTGELFFGEGSRLTVL.

This clone has just one count. The V gene is TRBV11-2, the J gene TRBJ2-7; D is perhaps TRBD1 (5 bases). Trimming left V 0 bases short and J 3 bases short, with 15 bases between. Germline V gene data show CDR1 as SGHAT and CDR2 as FQNNGV. The CDR3 loop spans 16 amino acids. CDR3 nucleotide sequence: TGTGCCAGCAGCTTAGATGTAGGGGTATGGGACTACGAGCAGTACTTC. This encodes CASSLDVGVWDYEQYF.

V usage is TRBV14 and J usage is TRBJ2-1; D may be TRBD2 (6 bases). This CDR3 is built from 16 residues. Germline values: CDR1 SGHDN, CDR2 FVKESK. V shed 4 bases and J shed 8 bases, with 21 bases lying between them. In nucleotides, the CDR3 is TGTGCCAGCAGCCCACCCCTCGGGACTCCCCACCATGAGCAGTTCTTC. Its translation is CASSPPLGTPHHEQFF.

This sequence joins TRBV21-1 and TRBJ1-4. TRBV21-1 is listed as a pseudogene. The CDR3 sequence is 16 residues long. CDR3 DNA sequence: TGTGCCAGCGTTCTAGGTATCCCAGCAACTAATGAAAAACTGTTTTTT. This gives the protein CASVLGIPATNEKLFF.

The chain couples TRBV7-9 to TRBJ2-5; TRBD2 matches at 10 bases. J gave up 2 bases and V 6 bases, and 15 bases lay outside the gene matches. CDR1 is SEHNR and CDR2 is FQNEAQ in the germline V gene (reference sequence). There are 18 residues in the CDR3. The CDR3 sequence: CASRPPRLAGLIQETQYF. The CDR3 DNA reads TGTGCCAGCAGGCCCCCCCGACTAGCGGGTTTAATTCAAGAGACCCAGTACTTC.

The gene calls are TRBV2 and TRBJ1-1; 11 nucleotides line up with TRBD1. The junction had 13 bases not matched to a gene; V was cut back by 6 bases and J by 4 bases. The CDR3 loop spans 17 amino acids. Per germline, CDR1 SNHLY and CDR2 FYNNEI. CDR3 sequence reads: CASRRYSTGTGGTEAFF. CDR3 nucleotide sequence: TGTGCCAGCAGACGTTACTCTACCGGGACAGGGGGCACTGAAGCTTTCTTT.

V and J are TRBV5-1 and TRBJ1-1; D is unresolved. Trimming took 2 bases from V and 2 from J, leaving 4 bases between them. CDR1 and CDR2 (germline): SGHRS, YFSETQ. The CDR3 extends over 12 amino acids. The CDR3 region has the DNA TGCGCCAGCAGCTTCCCAAACACTGAAGCTTTCTTT. It codes for CASSFPNTEAFF.